This T cell receptor (beta chain) stems from a study of control samples from healthy donors and cancer patients. The V and J ends lost 3 bases and 14 bases, in that order; junction bases with no gene match: 5. The CDR3 extends over 13 amino acids. The germline gives CDR1 SGHTS, CDR2 YDEGEE. Produced via immunoSEQ multiplex PCR; TCRdb's table is partial and in-frame only. Here the sample spans over 150,000 clones, nearly 90% being singletons. The sequence came from a woman in her fifties or sixties in good health. The gene calls are TRBV5-8 and TRBJ2-1, with 13 positions matching TRBD2. The sample consisted of blood. CDR3 bases: TGTGCCAGCAGCTGGGGACTAGCGGGAATCAAGTTCTTC. This translates into CASSWGLAGIKFF.